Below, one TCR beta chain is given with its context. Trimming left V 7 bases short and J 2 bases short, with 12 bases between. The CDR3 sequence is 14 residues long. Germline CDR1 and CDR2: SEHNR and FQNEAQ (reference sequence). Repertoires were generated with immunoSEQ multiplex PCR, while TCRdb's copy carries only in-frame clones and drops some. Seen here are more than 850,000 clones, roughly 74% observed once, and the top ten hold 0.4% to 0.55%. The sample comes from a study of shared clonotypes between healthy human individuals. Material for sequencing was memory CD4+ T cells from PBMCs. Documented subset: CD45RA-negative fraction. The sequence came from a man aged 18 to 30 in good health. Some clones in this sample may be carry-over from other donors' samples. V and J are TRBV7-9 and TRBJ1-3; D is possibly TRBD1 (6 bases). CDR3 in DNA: TGTGCCAGCAACCTAGGGGGGGCTGGAAACACCATATATTTT. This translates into CASNLGGAGNTIYF.